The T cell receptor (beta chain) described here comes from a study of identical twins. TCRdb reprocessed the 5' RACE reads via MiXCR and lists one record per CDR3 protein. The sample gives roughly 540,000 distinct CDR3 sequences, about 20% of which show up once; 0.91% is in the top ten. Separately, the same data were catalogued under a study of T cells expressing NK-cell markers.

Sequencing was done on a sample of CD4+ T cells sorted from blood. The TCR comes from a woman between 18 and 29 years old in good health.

The CDR3 nucleotides are TGTGCCAGCCGGACTAGCGGGGCCAGGACCTACAATGAGCAGTTCTTC. Encoded protein: CASRTSGARTYNEQFF. The chain has TRBV2 and TRBJ2-1, with TRBD2 identical over 12 bases. The ends lost 8 bases at V and 2 bases at J; junction bases unmatched: 7. The CDR3 has 16 residues. Germline V CDR1 and CDR2: SNHLY, FYNNEI.